The 19 T cell receptor beta chains given below trace back to one sample, sequenced in a study of T cells in Graves' hyperthyroidism and ophthalmopathy (dated by TCRdb to about 2019). Library generation was performed with multiplex PCR. Data came from an Illumina HiSeq 2000. Amplification of TCR beta CDR3 regions was carried out from RNA transcripts. The first round of RT-PCR for the TCR CDR3 was performed with the HTBI primer set and the Qiagen OneStep RT-PCR kit. Using fastp trimming at Q25 and MiXCR clonotype assembly, TCRdb reanalyzed the public sequencing data and kept in-frame beta chains. Every entry covers one CDR3 protein and lists the most common genes and DNA from its rows. The sample has 480,000 or so distinct CDR3 sequences on record, around 15% of them singletons. Around 17% of the sample is held by the ten biggest clonotypes. Input material: blood. The receptors come from a woman between 18 and 30 years old with Graves' hyperthyroidism.

The chain carries TRBV12-5 and TRBJ2-1; 15 bases agree with TRBD2. This CDR3 is 17 amino acids long. V was pared by 2 bases and J by 4 bases, with 3 bases of the junction left unmatched. CDR1 LGHNT and CDR2 FRNRAP come from the germline V gene. The CDR3 loop reads CASGLPGTSGRYNEQFF. CDR3 DNA: TGTGCTAGTGGTTTGCCCGGGACTAGCGGGAGGTACAATGAGCAGTTCTTC. The whole variable domain, remainder taken from reference TRBV12-5 and TRBJ2-1, is DARVTQTPRHKVTEMGQEVTMRCQPILGHNTVFWYRQTMMQGLELLAYFRNRAPLDDSGMPKDRFSAEMPDATLATLKIQPSEPRDSAVYFCASGLPGTSGRYNEQFFGPGTRLTVL.

This clonotype was counted ten times or more. This rearrangement joins TRBV30 to TRBJ1-2, with 8 bases that match TRBD1. The germline V gene has CDR1 GTSNPN and CDR2 SVGIG (reference sequence). This CDR3 region has 13 residues. After removal of 8 bases from V and 8 bases from J, the junction contained 13 bases not matched to a gene. The CDR3 DNA reads as TGTGCCGGCCACCGGACAGGGCTGGACGGCTACACCTTC. Its translation: CAGHRTGLDGYTF.

This chain uses TRBV11-2 with TRBJ2-5; perhaps TRBD1 as D (6 bases). Trimming stripped 5 bases from V and 3 bases from J, with 16 bases between. Germline CDR1 SGHAT, CDR2 FQNNGV. This CDR3 spans 15 amino acids. CDR3 nucleotides: TGTGCCAGCAGCCCAACTCGACAGGTCAAAGAGACCCAGTACTTC. Its translation is CASSPTRQVKETQYF. Using reference TRBV11-2 and TRBJ2-5 for the parts outside the CDR3, the full variable domain is EAGVAQSPRYKIIEKRQSVAFWCNPISGHATLYWYQQILGQGPKLLIQFQNNGVVDDSQLPKDRFSAERLKGVDSTLKIQPAKLEDSAVYLCASSPTRQVKETQYFGPGTRLLVL.

V is TRBV6-2 or TRBV6-3 and J is TRBJ2-3; 7 nucleotides align to TRBD2. Germline CDR1 and CDR2: MNHEY and SVGEGT. The CDR3 loop spans 16 amino acids. Trimming removed 2 bases from V and 2 bases from J; junction bases left unmatched: 7. Here the CDR3 reads CASSYAVGLPTDTQYF. The DNA for the CDR3 is TGTGCCAGCAGTTACGCGGTGGGACTACCCACAGATACGCAGTATTTT.

This clonotype was picked up many times. The J gene is TRBJ1-1, the V gene TRBV28; D might be TRBD1 (6 bases). The V end was cut by 2 bases, the J end by 1 base, with 14 bases between. In germline, CDR1 is MDHEN, CDR2 SYDVKM. The CDR3 is made up of 16 amino acids. CDR3 sequence: CASSLVLGGGNTEAFF. The DNA for the CDR3 is TGTGCCAGCAGTTTAGTCTTGGGAGGGGGGAACACTGAAGCTTTCTTT.

This clonotype was detected ten times or more. This sequence joins TRBV20-1 and TRBJ2-1; no reliable D call. The CDR3 is made up of 13 amino acids. With 6 bases removed from V and 9 bases from J, the gap between germline ends came to 18 bases. CDR1 is DFQATT, CDR2 SNEGSKA, per germline (reference sequence). The CDR3 region has the DNA TGCAGTGCCCCAATCCGATTGGATGCTGAGCAGTTCTTC. Translated, it gives CSAPIRLDAEQFF.

The rearrangement links TRBV5-1 to TRBJ2-7; 11 bases are shared with TRBD2. The V gene's germline CDR1 is SGHRS and CDR2 YFSETQ. The CDR3 covers 14 residues. V lost 6 bases, J lost 5 bases, and 7 bases stayed unmatched. The DNA for the CDR3 is TGCGCCAGCACGAGGGGGACTAGCGGCGACGAGCAGTACTTC. Protein: CASTRGTSGDEQYF.

The sample holds a few counts of this clonotype. The chain joins TRBV5-1 to TRBJ2-1; 8 nucleotides line up with TRBD1. The CDR3 has 15 amino acids. The V gene's germline CDR1 is SGHRS and CDR2 YFSETQ. The V segment lost 2 bases and the J segment 9 bases; nucleotides outside the gene matches: 10. CDR3: CASSLGQGLGSEQFF. CDR3 sequence (DNA): TGCGCCAGCAGCTTAGGACAGGGTTTGGGATCTGAGCAGTTCTTC.

This clonotype occurred many times. V and J are TRBV3-1 and TRBJ2-1; D perhaps matches TRBD2 (5 bases). The CDR3 covers 14 residues. Trimming pared 6 bases from V and 7 bases from J, leaving 16 bases between. CDR1 is LGHDT and CDR2 is YNNKEL in the germline V gene (reference sequence). The CDR3 DNA reads TGTGCCAGCAGTGCTCGGGGTTTCCCAAATGAGCAGTTCTTC. Its translation: CASSARGFPNEQFF.

V is TRBV7-2 and J is TRBJ2-7; 9 positions agree with TRBD2. Germline V CDR1 and CDR2: SGHTA, FQGNSA. This CDR3 comprises 14 residues. V shed 2 bases and J 2 bases; nucleotides not matched to a gene: 1. CDR3 loop: CASSLLAGPYEQYF. DNA for the CDR3: TGTGCCAGCAGCTTACTAGCGGGGCCCTACGAGCAGTACTTC.

Notes on this clonotype: A much larger clone lies a single base off, so this may be a read error. The chain is built from TRBV3-1 and TRBJ2-3, with TRBD2 identical over 8 bases. Per germline, CDR1 LGHDT and CDR2 YNNKEL (reference sequence). This CDR3 is 13 amino acids long. The CDR3 bases are TGTGCCAGAAGCCAACGCGGGGGGGATACGCAGTATTTT. Translated: CARSQRGGDTQYF.

This clonotype occurred many times. This chain uses TRBV5-1 with TRBJ1-1; D perhaps matches TRBD1 (5 bases). V lost 1 base to trimming and J lost 1 base, with 8 bases between them. Germline loops: CDR1 SGHRS, CDR2 YFSETQ. This CDR3 is built from 14 residues. The CDR3 reads CASSLSGPNTEAFF. The CDR3 bases are TGCGCCAGCAGCTTGTCGGGACCGAACACTGAAGCTTTCTTT.

This clonotype was seen more than once but under ten times. This could be a read error, since a much larger clone is one nucleotide away. This rearrangement joins TRBV2 to TRBJ2-1, with D perhaps TRBD2 (6 bases). From germline, CDR1 is SNHLY and CDR2 FYNNEI. This CDR3 is 13 amino acids long. V lost 7 bases to trimming and J lost 8 bases, with 15 bases between them. In DNA, the CDR3 is TGTGCCAGCAATCGACTAGTGGAGGATGAGCAGTTCTTC. This translates into CASNRLVEDEQFF. Full variable domain (rest looked up from reference TRBV2 and TRBJ2-1): EPEVTQTPSHQVTQMGQEVILRCVPISNHLYFYWYRQILGQKVEFLVSFYNNEISEKSEIFDDQFSVERPDGSNFTLKIRSTKLEDSAMYFCASNRLVEDEQFFGPGTRLTVL.

About this clonotype: Since a much larger clone is just one base distant, this may be a read error. This chain connects TRBV6-1 to TRBJ2-1; a possible D gene is TRBD2 (5 bases). The CDR3 extends over 13 amino acids. Germline assignment: CDR1 MNHNS and CDR2 SASEGT. CDR3 DNA: TGTGCCAGCACGAGGCCCGCGGGCAATGAGCAGTCCTTC. This translates into CASTRPAGNEQSF.

This clonotype was picked up a small number of times. V gene TRBV12-3 or TRBV12-4 combines with J gene TRBJ1-2; D is unresolved. V was cut by 5 bases and J by 1 base, with 8 bases left in between. CDR3 length: 13 amino acids. CDR3 sequence reads: CASSLQINYGYTF. The DNA for the CDR3 is TGTGCCAGCAGTCTACAGATTAACTATGGCTACACCTTC.

This clonotype came up many times. The J gene is TRBJ1-2, the V gene TRBV6-2 or TRBV6-3, with TRBD1 identical over 8 bases. The CDR3 has 15 residues. The ends lost 6 bases at V and 7 bases at J; junction bases unmatched: 13. Germline V lookup: CDR1 MNHEY, CDR2 SVGEGT. The CDR3 sequence is CASRQPGQGAVGYTF. The CDR3 bases are TGTGCCAGCAGACAACCGGGGCAGGGGGCGGTTGGCTACACCTTC.

This clonotype was observed at least ten times. J is TRBJ2-1 and V is TRBV24-1, with 8 positions matching TRBD1. The CDR3 length is 14 residues. The junction had 10 bases not matched to a gene; V was cut back by 9 bases and J by 7 bases. CDR1 and CDR2 (germline): KGHDR, SFDVKD. The CDR3 DNA reads as TGTGCCACCGAACCGGGACAGGACACTAATGAGCAGTTCTTC. Translated: CATEPGQDTNEQFF.

This clonotype was seen many times. The chain links TRBV4-1 to TRBJ2-7, with 13 positions matching TRBD2. The junction had 2 bases not matched to a gene; V was cut back by 4 bases and J by 2 bases. The CDR3 sequence is 15 residues long. Germline-derived CDR1 and CDR2 are MGHRA and YSYEKL. CDR3 DNA: TGCGCCAGCAGCCGAGGGACTAGCGGGACCTACGAGCAGTACGTC. It specifies CASSRGTSGTYEQYV.

On this clonotype: This sequence may be a read error, since a much larger clone differs from it by one base. The chain couples TRBV24-1 to TRBJ2-5, with 11 positions matching TRBD1. Germline V lookup: CDR1 KGHDR, CDR2 SFDVKD. CDR3 length: 13 residues. DNA of the CDR3: TGTGCCACCAGGGGACAGGGGGAAGAGACCCGGTACTTC. As protein: CATRGQGEETRYF.